A single sample is the source of the 32 T cell receptor beta chains below, sequenced in a study of a mutant IDH1 vaccine in newly diagnosed glioma. Specified time point: week 35, safety follow-up. One vaccine dose held 300 ug of mutant IDH1 20-mer peptide and came with topical imiquimod. The assay was immunoSEQ multiplex PCR, and TCRdb's table has in-frame clones only and misses some. The sample lists around 70,000 clones; 70% to 90% were seen once. These receptors' targets are unknown. Sequences were derived from PBMCs, sampled from a glioma patient whose treatment included an IDH1 peptide vaccine. These receptors came from a man aged 25-40 years with glioma.

As to this clone: The same CDR3 also results from other DNA sequences found in this sample. The chain combines TRBV5-8 with TRBJ1-5; the D gene is possibly TRBD1 (5 bases). V was trimmed by 2 bases and J by 3 bases, leaving 9 bases between them. Germline CDR1 SGHTS, CDR2 YDEGEE. This CDR3 contains 14 residues. CDR3 DNA: TGTGCCAGCAGCTTTCTGGGGACCAATCAGCCCCAGCATTTT. Protein sequence: CASSFLGTNQPQHF.

This clone was seen only a few times. CDR3 nucleotide sequence: TGTGCCAGCTCACCCGGGACAGAATATGGCTACACCTTC. Amino acid sequence: CASSPGTEYGYTF. This chain uses TRBV18 with TRBJ1-2; 7 bases are a match to TRBD1. Germline V gene data show CDR1 as KGHSH and CDR2 as LQKENI. The junction had 3 bases not matched to a gene; V was cut back by 3 bases and J by 5 bases. The CDR3 covers 13 residues.

The chain links TRBV7-9 to TRBJ2-6; D call uncertain. The V end lost 5 bases, the J end lost 0 bases, and 11 bases lay between the germline ends. The CDR3 loop spans 16 amino acids. Germline loops: CDR1 SEHNR, CDR2 FQNEAQ (reference sequence). The CDR3 sequence: CASSQESTSGANVLTF. CDR3 sequence (DNA): TGTGCCAGCAGCCAAGAGTCGACCTCTGGGGCCAACGTCCTGACTTTC.

The chain recombines TRBV7-9 with TRBJ2-2, with D unclear. The CDR3 sequence is 12 residues long. Germline-derived CDR1 and CDR2 are SEHNR and FQNEAQ (reference sequence). Trimming took off 5 bases at V and 7 bases at J, with 8 bases between the two ends. The CDR3 sequence is CASSDSYGELFF. The CDR3, as DNA: TGTGCCAGCAGCGATTCCTACGGGGAGCTGTTTTTT.

This clone showed up just a few times. The J gene is TRBJ1-5, the V gene TRBV9; D uncertain. The germline V gene encodes CDR1 SGDLS and CDR2 YYNGEE. The CDR3 spans 13 residues. V lost 3 bases and J lost 7, with 11 bases in between. CDR3 coding DNA: TGTGCCAGCAGCGCTTCAATGGGACAGCCCCAGCATTTT. It specifies CASSASMGQPQHF.

This clone was counted a single time. The rearrangement uses TRBV28 and TRBJ1-2; D gene uncertain. CDR3 length: 14 amino acids. Germline V lookup: CDR1 MDHEN, CDR2 SYDVKM. V was clipped by 6 bases and J by 5 bases, with 16 bases between them. The CDR3 region is CASSSEGLWYGYTF. The CDR3 region has the DNA TGTGCCAGCAGCTCGGAGGGCCTTTGGTATGGCTACACCTTC.

The chain employs TRBV4-1 and TRBJ1-1; 7 bases match TRBD1. Germline trimming cut 1 base from V and 4 bases from J; bases unmatched to any gene: 6. The CDR3 has 15 amino acids. Germline V gene data show CDR1 as MGHRA and CDR2 as YSYEKL. CDR3 sequence (DNA): TGCGCCAGCAGCCAAGGATCCCAGGGGGGCACTGAAGCTTTCTTT. This codes for CASSQGSQGGTEAFF.

The gene calls are TRBV30 and TRBJ1-5; TRBD1 agrees at 7 bases. V lost 5 bases and J lost 5; bases outside the gene matches: 3. CDR3 length: 12 amino acids. The germline gives CDR1 GTSNPN, CDR2 SVGIG (reference sequence). The chain's CDR3 is CAWSTGDQPQHF. CDR3 in DNA: TGTGCCTGGTCCACAGGGGATCAGCCCCAGCATTTT.

This chain uses TRBV7-9 with TRBJ1-5; 7 bases are shared with TRBD1. Losses at the gene ends were 4 bases for V and 2 bases for J; bases not matched to a gene: 8. The CDR3 loop spans 16 amino acids. Germline lookup yields CDR1 SEHNR and CDR2 FQNEAQ (reference sequence). DNA for the CDR3: TGTGCCAGCAGCTCCTACGACAGGGATGGCAATCAGCCCCAGCATTTT. Protein: CASSSYDRDGNQPQHF.

This clone was detected only once. The V call is TRBV5-1, the J call TRBJ1-2; TRBD1 agrees at 9 bases. Germline CDR1 reads SGHRS; CDR2 reads YFSETQ. V gave up 3 bases and J gave up 8 bases; unmatched junction bases: 5. The CDR3 has 13 residues. The DNA for the CDR3 is TGCGCCAGCAGCTCCTGGACAGGGGAAGGCTACACCTTC. This encodes CASSSWTGEGYTF. Full variable domain (outside the CDR3, taken from reference TRBV5-1 and TRBJ1-2): KAGVTQTPRYLIKTRGQQVTLSCSPISGHRSVSWYQQTPGQGLQFLFEYFSETQRNKGNFPGRFSGRQFSNSRSEMNVSTLELGDSALYLCASSSWTGEGYTFGSGTRLTVV.

The chain couples TRBV6-5 to TRBJ1-2; D call uncertain. The CDR3 consists of 12 residues. V was pared by 8 bases and J by 3 bases, with 10 bases between. Germline CDR1 MNHEY, CDR2 SVGAGI. The CDR3, as DNA: TGTGCCAGCGGTGGGCAGTACTATGGCTACACCTTC. Translated, it gives CASGGQYYGYTF.

This chain links TRBV2 with TRBJ1-3; D not certain. Germline V gene sequence: CDR1 SNHLY, CDR2 FYNNEI. V dropped 5 bases and J dropped 0 bases, with 14 bases sitting between them. This CDR3 contains 16 residues. The CDR3 sequence is CASSSSRTLSGNTIYF. CDR3 sequence (DNA): TGTGCCAGCAGTTCGTCCAGAACCCTCTCTGGAAACACCATATATTTT.

The V and J genes are TRBV27 and TRBJ2-5, with D hard to call. V was cut by 4 bases and J by 0 bases, with 12 bases left in between. The CDR3 extends over 15 amino acids. From germline, CDR1 is MNHEY and CDR2 SMNVEV (reference sequence). The CDR3 DNA reads as TGTGCCAGCAGTTCGACTCCCCCCTACCAAGAGACCCAGTACTTC. Residues: CASSSTPPYQETQYF.

The chain is built from TRBV10-3 and TRBJ2-1; D remains ambiguous. Trimming shortened V by 4 bases and J by 7 bases, and 8 bases separated the two germline ends. Germline lookup yields CDR1 ENHRY and CDR2 SYGVKD. The CDR3 length is 12 residues. CDR3 DNA sequence: TGTGCCATCAGTGGCTCTCAGAATGAGCAGTTCTTC. Its translation: CAISGSQNEQFF.

This clone was seen just once. The junction differs from germline at one of its ends, possibly a read error. The rearrangement links TRBV5-6 to TRBJ1-1; weak D call: TRBD1 (5 bases). The CDR3 is made up of 13 amino acids. Germline V gives CDR1 SGHDT, CDR2 YYEEEE. The CDR3 nucleotides read TGTGCCAGCAGCCCTGACAGCAACATTGAAGCTTTCTTT. This gives the protein CASSPDSNIEAFF.

This chain links TRBV7-9 with TRBJ1-5; D possibly corresponds to TRBD1 (5 bases). The germline V gene has CDR1 SEHNR and CDR2 FQNEAQ (reference sequence). V gave up 0 bases and J gave up 5 bases, with 5 bases separating them. CDR3 length: 13 residues. CDR3 protein: CASSLAGDQPQHF. The CDR3 region has the DNA TGTGCCAGCAGCTTAGCGGGGGATCAGCCCCAGCATTTT.

The CDR3 loop reads CASSANRGQPQHF. CDR3 in DNA: TGTGCCAGCAGCGCTAACAGGGGGCAGCCCCAGCATTTT. V gene TRBV6-6 combines with J gene TRBJ1-5; 8 positions match TRBD1. The junction had 5 bases not matched to a gene; V was cut back by 6 bases and J by 7 bases. Germline V gene sequence: CDR1 MNHNY, CDR2 SVGAGI (reference sequence). The CDR3 totals 13 residues.

This clone occurred a few times. The J gene is TRBJ1-1, the V gene TRBV6-6, with 8 bases lining up with TRBD1. Per germline, CDR1 MNHNY and CDR2 SVGAGI (reference sequence). The trim removed 6 bases at V and 8 bases at J, leaving 2 bases unmatched. The CDR3 is 11 residues long. The CDR3 loop reads CASSWTGEAFF. The CDR3 DNA reads as TGTGCCAGCAGCTGGACAGGGGAAGCTTTCTTT.

This clone was seen only once. This rearrangement joins TRBV7-9 to TRBJ1-2; no firm D call. The CDR3 is 11 amino acids. CDR1 and CDR2 from the germline V gene are SEHNR and FQNEAQ (reference sequence). V lost 3 bases and J lost 8, with 7 bases in between. DNA for the CDR3: TGTGCCAGCAGCTTTTTACAAGGCTACACCTTC. Translated, it gives CASSFLQGYTF.

The rearrangement joins TRBV5-1 to TRBJ2-3, with no clear D. Germline values: CDR1 SGHRS, CDR2 YFSETQ. CDR3 size: 14 residues. Trimming shortened V by 1 base and J by 5 bases, and 11 bases separated the two germline ends. The CDR3 nucleotides are TGCGCCAGCAGCTTGCAGGAGTCGGAAGATACGCAGTATTTT. Amino acid sequence: CASSLQESEDTQYF. The whole variable domain, filled in from reference TRBV5-1 and TRBJ2-3, reads KAGVTQTPRYLIKTRGQQVTLSCSPISGHRSVSWYQQTPGQGLQFLFEYFSETQRNKGNFPGRFSGRQFSNSRSEMNVSTLELGDSALYLCASSLQESEDTQYFGPGTRLTVL.

The chain combines TRBV10-3 with TRBJ2-3; D not resolved. The germline CDR1 and CDR2 sequences are ENHRY and SYGVKD. The CDR3 has 16 residues. V lost 2 bases and J lost 6, with 18 bases in between. The CDR3 sequence: CAISEVAPPRKDTQYF. Written as DNA, the CDR3 is TGTGCCATCAGTGAGGTAGCCCCTCCGCGTAAGGATACGCAGTATTTT.

The CDR3 DNA reads as TGTGCCAGCAGTTTATCGGTAGACAACATGAACACTGAAGCTTTCTTT. It specifies CASSLSVDNMNTEAFF. The chain links TRBV28 to TRBJ1-1; no clear D gene. Germline V CDR1 and CDR2: MDHEN, SYDVKM. The CDR3 extends over 16 amino acids. The V and J ends lost 1 base and 0 bases respectively, with 12 bases between them.

Here the CDR3 reads CAINGGMNTEAFF. In DNA, the CDR3 is TGTGCCATCAACGGCGGGATGAACACTGAAGCTTTCTTT. This chain uses TRBV10-3 with TRBJ1-1; D gene unclear. CDR1 ENHRY and CDR2 SYGVKD come from the germline V gene. The ends were cut back, 7 bases at V and 0 bases at J, with 9 bases in the middle. The CDR3 is 13 residues long.

The chain recombines TRBV5-1 with TRBJ2-7; TRBD2 agrees at 7 bases. This CDR3 has 16 amino acids. CDR1 and CDR2 (germline): SGHRS, YFSETQ. V lost 0 bases and J lost 2; bases outside the gene matches: 8. CDR3 nucleotides: TGCGCCAGCAGCTTGGTCGCGGGAGAAGGGACCTACGAGCAGTACTTC. It specifies CASSLVAGEGTYEQYF.

This rearrangement joins TRBV5-5 to TRBJ2-7; TRBD2 might be the D (6 bases). The length of the CDR3 is 13 residues. The V end lost 4 bases, the J end lost 2 bases, and 10 bases lay between the germline ends. Germline-derived CDR1 and CDR2 are SGHKS and YYEKEE (reference sequence). The CDR3 here is CASSAGRPYEQYF. The CDR3 nucleotides are TGTGCCAGCAGCGCCGGGAGACCCTACGAGCAGTACTTC. The complete variable domain, with remaining parts taken from reference TRBV5-5 and TRBJ2-7, reads DAGVTQSPTHLIKTRGQQVTLRCSPISGHKSVSWYQQVLGQGPQFIFQYYEKEERGRGNFPDRFSARQFPNYSSELNVNALLLGDSALYLCASSAGRPYEQYFGPGTRLTVT.

In this sample, this clone turned up once. The genes are TRBV5-1 and TRBJ1-2; TRBD1 aligns across 7 bases. The CDR3 sequence is 14 residues long. The V segment lost 2 bases and the J segment 3 bases; nucleotides outside the gene matches: 4. Germline V gene sequence: CDR1 SGHRS, CDR2 YFSETQ. The CDR3 DNA is TGCGCCAGCAGCTTTACAGGGGAGGACTATGGCTACACCTTC. Translation: CASSFTGEDYGYTF.

The genes are TRBV4-3 and TRBJ1-1; a possible D gene is TRBD1 (5 bases). The CDR3 spans 14 residues. The V gene's germline CDR1 is LGHNA and CDR2 YSLEER. The ends were cut back, 3 bases at V and 7 bases at J, with 15 bases in the middle. CDR3: CASSQASGGSEAFF. The CDR3 nucleotides are TGCGCCAGCAGCCAGGCATCCGGGGGGAGTGAAGCTTTCTTT.

The rearrangement uses TRBV30 and TRBJ1-6, with 7 positions matching TRBD1. V shed 5 bases, J shed 10 bases, and the junction held 5 bases outside the gene matches. This CDR3 contains 12 residues. Per germline, CDR1 GTSNPN and CDR2 SVGIG (reference sequence). CDR3 sequence reads: CAWGTDQSPLHF. CDR3 DNA: TGTGCCTGGGGGACAGATCAATCACCCCTCCACTTT.

The chain couples TRBV5-4 to TRBJ2-2, with D uncertain. Germline lookup yields CDR1 SGHNT and CDR2 YYREEE (reference sequence). V lost 4 bases to trimming and J lost 2 bases, with 9 bases between them. This CDR3 region has 14 residues. CDR3 loop: CASSVPGNTGELFF. In DNA, the CDR3 is TGTGCCAGCAGCGTCCCGGGCAACACCGGGGAGCTGTTTTTT.

The V gene is TRBV7-6, the J gene TRBJ2-5; TRBD1 is a possible D gene (5 bases). V lost 3 bases and J 3 bases, leaving 8 bases between the germline ends. The CDR3 runs 13 residues. Germline V gene lookup returns CDR1 SGHVS and CDR2 FNYEAQ. Written as DNA, the CDR3 is TGTGCCAGCAGCTTCTTGACAGAAGAGACCCAGTACTTC. Protein: CASSFLTEETQYF. Full variable domain (rest looked up from reference TRBV7-6 and TRBJ2-5): GAGVSQSPRYKVTKRGQDVALRCDPISGHVSLYWYRQALGQGPEFLTYFNYEAQQDKSGLPNDRFSAERPEGSISTLTIQRTEQRDSAMYRCASSFLTEETQYFGPGTRLLVL.

V gene TRBV27 combines with J gene TRBJ1-5; 10 positions match TRBD1. CDR3 size: 14 residues. The V and J ends lost 6 bases and 9 bases, in that order; junction bases with no gene match: 8. CDR1 is MNHEY, CDR2 SMNVEV, per germline (reference sequence). The CDR3 sequence: CASSPGQGLRPQHF. In DNA, the CDR3 is TGTGCCAGCAGCCCGGGACAGGGGCTCCGGCCCCAGCATTTT.

The chain links TRBV5-5 to TRBJ2-7; 12 nucleotides match TRBD1. The CDR3 runs to 15 residues. V shed 4 bases, J shed 5 bases, and the junction held 7 bases outside the gene matches. Germline assignment: CDR1 SGHKS and CDR2 YYEKEE (reference sequence). The CDR3 protein is CASSPAGQGAHEQYF. The DNA for the CDR3 is TGTGCCAGCAGCCCCGCGGGACAGGGGGCCCACGAGCAGTACTTC.